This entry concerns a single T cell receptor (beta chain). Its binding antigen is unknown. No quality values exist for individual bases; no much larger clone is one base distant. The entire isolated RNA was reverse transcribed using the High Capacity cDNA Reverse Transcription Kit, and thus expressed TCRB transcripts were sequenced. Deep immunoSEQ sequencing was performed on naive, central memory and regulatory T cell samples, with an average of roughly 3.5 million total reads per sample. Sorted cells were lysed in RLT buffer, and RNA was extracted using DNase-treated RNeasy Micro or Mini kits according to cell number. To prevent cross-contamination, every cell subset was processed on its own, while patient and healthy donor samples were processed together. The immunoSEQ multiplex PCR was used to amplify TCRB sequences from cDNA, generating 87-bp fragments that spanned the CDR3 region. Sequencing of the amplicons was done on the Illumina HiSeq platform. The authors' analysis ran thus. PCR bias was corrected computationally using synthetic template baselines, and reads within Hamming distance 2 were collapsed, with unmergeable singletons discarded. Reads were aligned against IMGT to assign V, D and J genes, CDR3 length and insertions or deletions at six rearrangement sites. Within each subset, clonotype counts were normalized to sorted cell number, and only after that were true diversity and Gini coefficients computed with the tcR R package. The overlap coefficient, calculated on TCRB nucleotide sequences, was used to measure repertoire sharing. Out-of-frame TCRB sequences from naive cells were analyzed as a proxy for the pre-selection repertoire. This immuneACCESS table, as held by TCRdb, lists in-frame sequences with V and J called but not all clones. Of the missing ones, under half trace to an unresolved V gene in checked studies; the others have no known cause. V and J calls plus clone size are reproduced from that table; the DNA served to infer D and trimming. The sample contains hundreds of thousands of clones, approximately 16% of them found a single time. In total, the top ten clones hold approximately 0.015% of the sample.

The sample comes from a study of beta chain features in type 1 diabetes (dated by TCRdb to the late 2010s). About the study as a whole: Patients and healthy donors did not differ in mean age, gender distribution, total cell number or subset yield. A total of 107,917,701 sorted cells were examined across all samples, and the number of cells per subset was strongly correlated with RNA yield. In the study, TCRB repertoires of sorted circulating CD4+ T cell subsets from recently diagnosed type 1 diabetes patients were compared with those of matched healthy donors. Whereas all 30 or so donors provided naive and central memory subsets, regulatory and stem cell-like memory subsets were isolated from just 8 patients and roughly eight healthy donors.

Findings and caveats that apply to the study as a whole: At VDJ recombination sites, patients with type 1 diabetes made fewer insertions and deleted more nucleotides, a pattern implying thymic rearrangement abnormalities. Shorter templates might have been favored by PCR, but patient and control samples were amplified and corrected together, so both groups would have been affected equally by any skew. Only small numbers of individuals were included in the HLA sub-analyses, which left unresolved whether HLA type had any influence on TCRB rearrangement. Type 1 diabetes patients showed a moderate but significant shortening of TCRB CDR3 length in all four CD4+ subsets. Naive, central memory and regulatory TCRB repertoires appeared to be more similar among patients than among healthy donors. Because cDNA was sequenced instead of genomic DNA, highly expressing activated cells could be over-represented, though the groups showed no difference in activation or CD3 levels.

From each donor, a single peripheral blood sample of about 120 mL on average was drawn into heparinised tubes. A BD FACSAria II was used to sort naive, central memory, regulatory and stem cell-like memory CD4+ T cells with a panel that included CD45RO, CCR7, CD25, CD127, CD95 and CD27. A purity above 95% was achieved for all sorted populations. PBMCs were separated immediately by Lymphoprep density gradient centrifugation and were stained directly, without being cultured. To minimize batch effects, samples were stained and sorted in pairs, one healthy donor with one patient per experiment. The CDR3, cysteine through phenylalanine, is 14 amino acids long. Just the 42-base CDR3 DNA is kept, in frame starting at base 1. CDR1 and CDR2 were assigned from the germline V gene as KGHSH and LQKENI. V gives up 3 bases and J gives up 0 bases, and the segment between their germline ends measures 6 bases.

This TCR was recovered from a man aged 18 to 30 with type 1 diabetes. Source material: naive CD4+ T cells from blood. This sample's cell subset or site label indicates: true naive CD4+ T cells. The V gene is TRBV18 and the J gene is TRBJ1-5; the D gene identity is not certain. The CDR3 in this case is CASSPLYSNQPQHF. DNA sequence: TGTGCCAGCTCACCTCTCTATAGCAATCAGCCCCAGCATTTT.